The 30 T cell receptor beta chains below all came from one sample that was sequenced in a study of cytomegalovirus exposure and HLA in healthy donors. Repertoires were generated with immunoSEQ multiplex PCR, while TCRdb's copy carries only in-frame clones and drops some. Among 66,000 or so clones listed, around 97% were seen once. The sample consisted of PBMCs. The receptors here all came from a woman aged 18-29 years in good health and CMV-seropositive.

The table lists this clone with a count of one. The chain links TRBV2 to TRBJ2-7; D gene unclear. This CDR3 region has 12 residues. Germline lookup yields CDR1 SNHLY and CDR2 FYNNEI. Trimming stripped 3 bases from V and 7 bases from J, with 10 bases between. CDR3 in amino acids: CASSDRREEQYF. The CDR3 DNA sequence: TGTGCCAGCAGTGATAGGAGAGAGGAGCAGTACTTC.

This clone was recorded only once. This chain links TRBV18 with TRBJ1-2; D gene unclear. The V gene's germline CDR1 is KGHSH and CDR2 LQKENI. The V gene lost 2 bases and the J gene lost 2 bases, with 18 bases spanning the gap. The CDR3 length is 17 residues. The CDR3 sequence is CASSPKGVNRINYGYTF. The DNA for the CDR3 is TGTGCCAGCTCACCAAAGGGAGTGAACAGAATAAACTATGGCTACACCTTC.

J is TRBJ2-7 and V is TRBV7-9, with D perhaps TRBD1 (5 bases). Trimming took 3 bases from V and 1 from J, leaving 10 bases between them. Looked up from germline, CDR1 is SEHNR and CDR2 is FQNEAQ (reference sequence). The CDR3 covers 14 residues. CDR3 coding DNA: TGTGCCAGCAGCTTGTTAGGACAATCCTACGAGCAGTACTTC. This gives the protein CASSLLGQSYEQYF.

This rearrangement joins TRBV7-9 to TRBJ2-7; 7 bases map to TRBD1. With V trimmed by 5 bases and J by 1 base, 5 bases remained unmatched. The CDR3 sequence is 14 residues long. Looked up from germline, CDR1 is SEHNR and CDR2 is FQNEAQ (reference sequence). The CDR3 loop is CASSRQGDSYEQYF. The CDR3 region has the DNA TGTGCCAGCAGCCGCCAGGGGGATTCCTACGAGCAGTACTTC. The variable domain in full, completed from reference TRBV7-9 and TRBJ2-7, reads DTGVSQNPRHKITKRGQNVTFRCDPISEHNRLYWYRQTLGQGPEFLTYFQNEAQLEKSRLLSDRFSAERPKGSFSTLEIQRTEQGDSAMYLCASSRQGDSYEQYFGPGTRLTVT.

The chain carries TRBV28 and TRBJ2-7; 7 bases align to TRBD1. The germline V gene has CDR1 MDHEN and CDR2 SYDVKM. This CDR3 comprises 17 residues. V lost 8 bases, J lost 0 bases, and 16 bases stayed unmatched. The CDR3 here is CASYRDRPPLSSYEQYF. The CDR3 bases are TGTGCCAGCTACCGGGACAGACCCCCACTTAGCTCCTACGAGCAGTACTTC.

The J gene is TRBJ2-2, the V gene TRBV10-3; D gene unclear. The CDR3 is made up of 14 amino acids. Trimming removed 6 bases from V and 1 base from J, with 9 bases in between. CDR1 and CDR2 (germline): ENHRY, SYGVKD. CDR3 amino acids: CAISAEVNTGELFF. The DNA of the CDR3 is TGTGCCATCAGCGCCGAGGTGAACACCGGGGAGCTGTTTTTT.

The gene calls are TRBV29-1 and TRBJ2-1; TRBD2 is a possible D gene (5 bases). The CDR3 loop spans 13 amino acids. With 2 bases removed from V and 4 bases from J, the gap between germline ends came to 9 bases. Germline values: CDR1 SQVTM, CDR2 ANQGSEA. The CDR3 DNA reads TGCAGCGTTGAAAGGCCGGGATACAATGAGCAGTTCTTC. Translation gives CSVERPGYNEQFF.

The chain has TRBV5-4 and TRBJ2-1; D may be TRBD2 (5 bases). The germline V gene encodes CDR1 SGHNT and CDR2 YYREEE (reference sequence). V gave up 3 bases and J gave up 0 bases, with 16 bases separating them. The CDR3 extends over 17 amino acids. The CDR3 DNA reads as TGTGCCAGCAGCTCGCCGGGGAAAACGAGCTCCTACAATGAGCAGTTCTTC. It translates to CASSSPGKTSSYNEQFF. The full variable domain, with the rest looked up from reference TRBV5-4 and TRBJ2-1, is ETGVTQSPTHLIKTRGQQVTLRCSSQSGHNTVSWYQQALGQGPQFIFQYYREEENGRGNFPPRFSGLQFPNYSSELNVNALELDDSALYLCASSSPGKTSSYNEQFFGPGTRLTVL.

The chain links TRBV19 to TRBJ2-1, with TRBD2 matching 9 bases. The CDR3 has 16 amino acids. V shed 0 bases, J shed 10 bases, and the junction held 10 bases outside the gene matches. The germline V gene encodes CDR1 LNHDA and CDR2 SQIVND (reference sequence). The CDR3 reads CASSIEGSGSNLEQFF. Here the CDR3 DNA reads TGTGCCAGTAGTATAGAGGGTAGCGGGAGTAATTTAGAGCAGTTCTTC.

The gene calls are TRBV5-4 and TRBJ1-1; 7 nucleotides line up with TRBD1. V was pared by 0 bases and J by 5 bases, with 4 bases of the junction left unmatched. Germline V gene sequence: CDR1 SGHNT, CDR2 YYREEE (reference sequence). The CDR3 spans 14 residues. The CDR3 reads CASSLESGGTEAFF. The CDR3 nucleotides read TGTGCCAGCAGCTTGGAGTCAGGGGGGACTGAAGCTTTCTTT. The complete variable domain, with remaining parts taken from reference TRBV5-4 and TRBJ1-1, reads ETGVTQSPTHLIKTRGQQVTLRCSSQSGHNTVSWYQQALGQGPQFIFQYYREEENGRGNFPPRFSGLQFPNYSSELNVNALELDDSALYLCASSLESGGTEAFFGQGTRLTVV.

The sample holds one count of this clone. The CDR3: CASSQELAGGVDTQYF. The CDR3 DNA is TGCGCCAGCAGCCAAGAACTAGCGGGAGGGGTAGATACGCAGTATTTT. This sequence joins TRBV4-1 and TRBJ2-3, with 13 bases matching TRBD2. This CDR3 region has 16 residues. With 0 bases clipped from V and 5 bases from J, the junction kept 2 bases outside the gene matches. Looked up from germline, CDR1 is MGHRA and CDR2 is YSYEKL.

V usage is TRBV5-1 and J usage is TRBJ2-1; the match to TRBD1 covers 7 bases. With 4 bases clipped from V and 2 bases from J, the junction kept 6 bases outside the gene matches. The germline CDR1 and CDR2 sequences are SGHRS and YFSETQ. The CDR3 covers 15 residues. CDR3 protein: CASSTGDTTYNEQFF. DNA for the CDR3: TGCGCCAGCAGCACAGGGGACACTACCTACAATGAGCAGTTCTTC.

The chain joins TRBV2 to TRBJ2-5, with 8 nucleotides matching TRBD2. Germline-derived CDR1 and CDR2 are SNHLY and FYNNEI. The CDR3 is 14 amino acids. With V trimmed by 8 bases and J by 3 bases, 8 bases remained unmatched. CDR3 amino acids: CASGREGPEETQYF. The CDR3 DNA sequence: TGTGCCAGCGGACGGGAGGGCCCGGAAGAGACCCAGTACTTC.

CDR3: CASSVSDRVTIGGYTF. DNA of the CDR3: TGCGCCAGCAGTGTCTCGGACAGGGTAACAATTGGTGGCTACACCTTC. This sequence joins TRBV10-2 and TRBJ1-2, with TRBD1 matching 8 bases. The CDR3 has 16 amino acids. CDR1 and CDR2 from the germline V gene are WSHSY and SAAADI. With 4 bases clipped from V and 7 bases from J, the junction kept 14 bases outside the gene matches.

The CDR3 loop reads CASRLSGANVLTF. The CDR3, as DNA: TGTGCCAGCAGACTCTCTGGGGCCAACGTCCTGACTTTC. This sequence joins TRBV6-5 and TRBJ2-6, with D hard to call. The CDR3 sequence is 13 residues long. In germline, CDR1 is MNHEY, CDR2 SVGAGI. Trimming pared 6 bases from V and 0 bases from J, leaving 3 bases between.

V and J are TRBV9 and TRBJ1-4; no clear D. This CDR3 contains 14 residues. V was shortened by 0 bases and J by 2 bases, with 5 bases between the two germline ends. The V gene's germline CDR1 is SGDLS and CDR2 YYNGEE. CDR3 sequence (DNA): TGTGCCAGCAGCGTAGACGGGACTAATGAAAAACTGTTTTTT. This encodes CASSVDGTNEKLFF. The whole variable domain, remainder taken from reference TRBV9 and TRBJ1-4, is DSGVTQTPKHLITATGQRVTLRCSPRSGDLSVYWYQQSLDQGLQFLIQYYNGEERAKGNILERFSAQQFPDLHSELNLSSLELGDSALYFCASSVDGTNEKLFFGSGTQLSVL.

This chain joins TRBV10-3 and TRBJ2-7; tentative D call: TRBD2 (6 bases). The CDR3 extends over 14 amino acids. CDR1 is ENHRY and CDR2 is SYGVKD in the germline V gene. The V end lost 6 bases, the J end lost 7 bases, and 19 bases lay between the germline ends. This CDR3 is CAIRSGTPSREQYF. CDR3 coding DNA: TGTGCCATCAGGTCCGGGACTCCGAGCCGGGAGCAGTACTTC.

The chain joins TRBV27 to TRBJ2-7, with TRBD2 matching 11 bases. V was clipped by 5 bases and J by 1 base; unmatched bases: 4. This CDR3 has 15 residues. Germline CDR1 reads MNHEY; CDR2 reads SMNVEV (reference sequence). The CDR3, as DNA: TGTGCCAGCAGTCCTCGGACTAGCGGGTCCTACGAGCAGTACTTC. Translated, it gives CASSPRTSGSYEQYF.

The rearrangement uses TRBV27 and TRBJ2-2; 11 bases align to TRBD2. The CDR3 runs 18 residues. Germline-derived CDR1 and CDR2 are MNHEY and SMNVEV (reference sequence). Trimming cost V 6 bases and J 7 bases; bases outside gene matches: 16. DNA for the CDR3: TGTGCCAGCAGCCAAATAAAACCTAGCGGGAGGTACAGCGGGGAGCTGTTTTTT. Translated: CASSQIKPSGRYSGELFF.

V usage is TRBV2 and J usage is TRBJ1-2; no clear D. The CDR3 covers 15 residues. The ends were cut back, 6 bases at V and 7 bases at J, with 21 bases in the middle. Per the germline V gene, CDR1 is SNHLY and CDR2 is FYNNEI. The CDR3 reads CASSPPPGGWTGYTF. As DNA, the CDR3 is TGTGCCAGCAGCCCACCGCCGGGAGGCTGGACTGGCTACACCTTC.

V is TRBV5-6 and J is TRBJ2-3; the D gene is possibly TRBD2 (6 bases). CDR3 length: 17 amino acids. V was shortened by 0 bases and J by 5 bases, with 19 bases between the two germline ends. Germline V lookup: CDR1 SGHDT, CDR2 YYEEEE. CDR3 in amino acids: CASSLVAGGSAIDTQYF. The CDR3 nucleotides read TGTGCCAGCAGCTTGGTCGCCGGGGGTAGCGCTATAGATACGCAGTATTTT. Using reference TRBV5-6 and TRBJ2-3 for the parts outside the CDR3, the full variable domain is DAGVTQSPTHLIKTRGQQVTLRCSPKSGHDTVSWYQQALGQGPQFIFQYYEEEERQRGNFPDRFSGHQFPNYSSELNVNALLLGDSALYLCASSLVAGGSAIDTQYFGPGTRLTVL.

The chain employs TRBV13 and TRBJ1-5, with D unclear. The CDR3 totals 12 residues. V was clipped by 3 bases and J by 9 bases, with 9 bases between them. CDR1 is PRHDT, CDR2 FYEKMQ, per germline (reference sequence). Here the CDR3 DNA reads TGTGCCAGCAGCTTCGGCGGACTGCCCCAGCATTTT. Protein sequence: CASSFGGLPQHF.

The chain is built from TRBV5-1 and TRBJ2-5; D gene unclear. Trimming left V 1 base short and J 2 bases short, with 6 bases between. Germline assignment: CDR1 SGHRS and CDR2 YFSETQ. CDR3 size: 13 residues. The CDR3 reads CASSLFMQETQYF. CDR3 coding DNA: TGCGCCAGCAGCTTGTTTATGCAAGAGACCCAGTACTTC.

For the CDR3, the DNA is TGTGCCAGCCGGGGGTCCCAAGAGACCCAGTACTTC. Amino acid sequence: CASRGSQETQYF. The chain uses TRBV7-9 and TRBJ2-5; D might be TRBD2 (6 bases). Germline V gene sequence: CDR1 SEHNR, CDR2 FQNEAQ (reference sequence). The CDR3 spans 12 residues. V lost 8 bases and J lost 1, with 8 bases in between.

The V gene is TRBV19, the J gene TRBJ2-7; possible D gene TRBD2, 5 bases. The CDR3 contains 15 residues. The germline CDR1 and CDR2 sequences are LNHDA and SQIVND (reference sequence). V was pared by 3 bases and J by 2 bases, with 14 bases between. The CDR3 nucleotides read TGTGCCAGTAGTATGGAGCGGAGGCCAGCCTACGAGCAGTACTTC. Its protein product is CASSMERRPAYEQYF.

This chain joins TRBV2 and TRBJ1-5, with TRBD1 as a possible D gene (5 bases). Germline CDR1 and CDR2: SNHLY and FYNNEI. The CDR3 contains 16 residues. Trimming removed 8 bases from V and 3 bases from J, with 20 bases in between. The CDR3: CASGASLSSYNQPQHF. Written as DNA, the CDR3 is TGTGCCAGCGGGGCCAGTCTCTCGAGCTACAATCAGCCCCAGCATTTT.

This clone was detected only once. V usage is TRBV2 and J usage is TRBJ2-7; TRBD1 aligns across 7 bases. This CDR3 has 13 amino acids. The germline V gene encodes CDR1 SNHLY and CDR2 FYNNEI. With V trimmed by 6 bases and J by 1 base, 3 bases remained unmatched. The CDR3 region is CASRGTDSYEQYF. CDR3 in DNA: TGTGCCAGCAGGGGGACAGATTCCTACGAGCAGTACTTC. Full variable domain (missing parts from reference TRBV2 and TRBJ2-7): EPEVTQTPSHQVTQMGQEVILRCVPISNHLYFYWYRQILGQKVEFLVSFYNNEISEKSEIFDDQFSVERPDGSNFTLKIRSTKLEDSAMYFCASRGTDSYEQYFGPGTRLTVT.

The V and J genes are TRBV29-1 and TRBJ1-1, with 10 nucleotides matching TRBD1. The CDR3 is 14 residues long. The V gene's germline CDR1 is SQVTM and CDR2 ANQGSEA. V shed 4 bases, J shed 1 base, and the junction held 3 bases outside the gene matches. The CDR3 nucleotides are TGCAGCGTTGGGGACAGGGGTTCGAACACTGAAGCTTTCTTT. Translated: CSVGDRGSNTEAFF.

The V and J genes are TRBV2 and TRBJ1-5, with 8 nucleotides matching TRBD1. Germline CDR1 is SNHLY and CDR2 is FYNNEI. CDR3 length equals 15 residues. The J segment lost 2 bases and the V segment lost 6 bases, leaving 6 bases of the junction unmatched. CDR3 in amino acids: CASSPGQGGNQPQHF. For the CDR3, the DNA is TGTGCCAGCAGCCCCGGACAGGGAGGCAATCAGCCCCAGCATTTT.

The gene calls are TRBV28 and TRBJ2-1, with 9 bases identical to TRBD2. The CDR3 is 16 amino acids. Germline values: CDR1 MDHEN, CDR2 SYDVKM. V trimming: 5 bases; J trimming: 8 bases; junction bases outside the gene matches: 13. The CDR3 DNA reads TGTGCCAGCAGTCCTCCGGGTAGCGGGAGAAGTCATGAGCAGTTCTTC. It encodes CASSPPGSGRSHEQFF. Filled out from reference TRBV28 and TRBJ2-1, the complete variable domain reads DVKVTQSSRYLVKRTGEKVFLECVQDMDHENMFWYRQDPGLGLRLIYFSYDVKMKEKGDIPEGYSVSREKKERFSLILESASTNQTSMYLCASSPPGSGRSHEQFFGPGTRLTVL.